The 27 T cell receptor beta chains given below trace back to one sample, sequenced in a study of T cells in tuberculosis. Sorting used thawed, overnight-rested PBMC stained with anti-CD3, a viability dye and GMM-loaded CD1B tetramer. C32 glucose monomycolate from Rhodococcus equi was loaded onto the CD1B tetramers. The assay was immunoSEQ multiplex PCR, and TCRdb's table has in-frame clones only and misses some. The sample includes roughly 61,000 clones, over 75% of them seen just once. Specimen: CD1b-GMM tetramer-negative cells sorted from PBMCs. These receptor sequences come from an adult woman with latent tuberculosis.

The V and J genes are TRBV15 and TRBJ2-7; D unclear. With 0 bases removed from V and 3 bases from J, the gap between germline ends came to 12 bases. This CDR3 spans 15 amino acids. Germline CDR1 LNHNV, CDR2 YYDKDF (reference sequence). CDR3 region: CATSRDIAANYEQYF. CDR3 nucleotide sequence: TGTGCCACCAGCAGAGATATCGCAGCGAACTACGAGCAGTACTTC.

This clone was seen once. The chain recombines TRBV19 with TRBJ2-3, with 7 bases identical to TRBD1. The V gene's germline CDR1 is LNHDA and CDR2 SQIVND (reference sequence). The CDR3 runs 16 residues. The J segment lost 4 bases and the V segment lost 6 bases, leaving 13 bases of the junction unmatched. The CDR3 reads CASSQARTGSADTQYF. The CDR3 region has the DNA TGTGCCAGTAGCCAAGCTCGGACAGGCTCGGCAGATACGCAGTATTTT.

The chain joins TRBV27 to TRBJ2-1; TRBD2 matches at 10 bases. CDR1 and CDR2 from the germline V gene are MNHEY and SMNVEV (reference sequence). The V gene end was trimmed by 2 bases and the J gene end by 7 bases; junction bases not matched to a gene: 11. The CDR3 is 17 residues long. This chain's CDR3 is CASSLPSSGSVSNEQFF. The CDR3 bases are TGTGCCAGCAGTTTACCTTCTAGCGGGAGTGTAAGTAATGAGCAGTTCTTC.

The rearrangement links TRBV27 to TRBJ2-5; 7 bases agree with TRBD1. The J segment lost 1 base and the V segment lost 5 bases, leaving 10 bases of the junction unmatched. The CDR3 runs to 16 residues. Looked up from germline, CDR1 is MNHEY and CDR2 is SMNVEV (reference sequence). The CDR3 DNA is TGTGCCAGCAGTCCGACCCCGGGACAGACCCAAGAGACCCAGTACTTC. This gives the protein CASSPTPGQTQETQYF.

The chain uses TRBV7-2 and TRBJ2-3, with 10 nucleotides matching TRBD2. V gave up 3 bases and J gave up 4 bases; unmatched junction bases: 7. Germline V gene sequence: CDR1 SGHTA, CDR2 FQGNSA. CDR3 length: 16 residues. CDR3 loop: CASSFLAGAGADTQYF. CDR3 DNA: TGTGCCAGCAGCTTTCTAGCGGGGGCCGGGGCAGATACGCAGTATTTT.

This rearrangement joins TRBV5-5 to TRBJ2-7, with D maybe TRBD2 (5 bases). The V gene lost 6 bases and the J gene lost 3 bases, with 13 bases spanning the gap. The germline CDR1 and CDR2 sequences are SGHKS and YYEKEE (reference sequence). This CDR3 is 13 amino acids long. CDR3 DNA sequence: TGTGCCAGCACCTCCGGGATCCTCTACGAGCAGTACTTC. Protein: CASTSGILYEQYF.

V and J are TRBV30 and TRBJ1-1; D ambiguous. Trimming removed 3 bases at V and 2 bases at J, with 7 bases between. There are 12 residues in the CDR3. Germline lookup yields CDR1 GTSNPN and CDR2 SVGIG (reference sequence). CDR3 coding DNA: TGTGCCTGGAGCCGTATTAACACTGAAGCTTTCTTT. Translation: CAWSRINTEAFF.

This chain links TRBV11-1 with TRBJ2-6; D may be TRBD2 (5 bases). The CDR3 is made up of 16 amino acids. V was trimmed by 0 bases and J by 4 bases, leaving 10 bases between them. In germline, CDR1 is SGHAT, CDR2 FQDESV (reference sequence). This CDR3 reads CASSLAVGLGANVLTF. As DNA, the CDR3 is TGTGCCAGCAGCTTAGCTGTCGGACTCGGGGCCAACGTCCTGACTTTC. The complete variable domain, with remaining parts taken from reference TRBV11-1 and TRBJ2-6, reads EAEVAQSPRYKITEKSQAVAFWCDPISGHATLYWYRQILGQGPELLVQFQDESVVDDSQLPKDRFSAERLKGVDSTLKIQPAELGDSAMYLCASSLAVGLGANVLTFGAGSRLTVL.

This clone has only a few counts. As DNA, the CDR3 is TGTGCCAGCAGCAGGACAGGTTTCCACGAGCAGTACTTC. Its protein is CASSRTGFHEQYF. The V call is TRBV14, the J call TRBJ2-7; 7 nucleotides agree with TRBD1. This CDR3 is 13 amino acids long. CDR1 SGHDN and CDR2 FVKESK come from the germline V gene. V gave up 5 bases and J gave up 5 bases; unmatched junction bases: 6.

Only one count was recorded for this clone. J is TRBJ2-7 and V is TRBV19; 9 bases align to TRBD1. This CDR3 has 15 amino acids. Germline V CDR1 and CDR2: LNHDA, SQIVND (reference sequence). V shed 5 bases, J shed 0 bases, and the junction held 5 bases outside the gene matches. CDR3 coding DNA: TGTGCCAGTAGTCCCCGGGACAGGGCCTCCTACGAGCAGTACTTC. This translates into CASSPRDRASYEQYF.

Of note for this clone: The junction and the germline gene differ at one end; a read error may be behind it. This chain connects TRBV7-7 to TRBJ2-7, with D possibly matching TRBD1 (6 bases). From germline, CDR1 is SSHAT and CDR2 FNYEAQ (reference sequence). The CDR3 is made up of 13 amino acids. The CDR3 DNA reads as TGTGCTAGCAGCTTAGTAGGGGGTGGCGAGCAGTACTTC. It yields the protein CASSLVGGGEQYF.

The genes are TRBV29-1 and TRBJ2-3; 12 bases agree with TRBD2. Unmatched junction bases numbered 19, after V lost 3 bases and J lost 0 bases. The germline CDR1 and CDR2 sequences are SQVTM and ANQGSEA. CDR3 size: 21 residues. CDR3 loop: CSVETASRTSGIIASTDTQYF. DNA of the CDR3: TGCAGCGTTGAGACAGCCTCCCGGACTAGCGGGATTATAGCTAGCACAGATACGCAGTATTTT.

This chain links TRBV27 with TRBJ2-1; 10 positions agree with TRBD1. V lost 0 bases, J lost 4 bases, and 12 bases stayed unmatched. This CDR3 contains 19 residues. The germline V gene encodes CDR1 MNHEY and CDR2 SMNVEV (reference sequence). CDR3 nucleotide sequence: TGTGCCAGCAGTTTATCGGGGGACAGGGGCCCGTACGGTTACAATGAGCAGTTCTTC. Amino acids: CASSLSGDRGPYGYNEQFF.

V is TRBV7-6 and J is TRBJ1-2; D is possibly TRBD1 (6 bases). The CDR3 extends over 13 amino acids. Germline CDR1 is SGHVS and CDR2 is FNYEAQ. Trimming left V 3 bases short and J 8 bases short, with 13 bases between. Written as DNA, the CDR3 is TGTGCCAGCAGCTTTCCAGGGGTGGGAGGCTACACCTTC. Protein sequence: CASSFPGVGGYTF.

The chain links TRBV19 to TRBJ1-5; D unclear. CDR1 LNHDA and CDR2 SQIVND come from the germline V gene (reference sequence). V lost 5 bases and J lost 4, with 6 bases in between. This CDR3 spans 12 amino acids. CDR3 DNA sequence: TGTGCCAGTAGTCACTTTAATCAGCCCCAGCATTTT. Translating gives CASSHFNQPQHF.

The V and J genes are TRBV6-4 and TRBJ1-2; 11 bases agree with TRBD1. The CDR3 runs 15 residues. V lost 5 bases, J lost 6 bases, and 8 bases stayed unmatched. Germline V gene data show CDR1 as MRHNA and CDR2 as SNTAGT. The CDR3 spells CASSSGTGGINGYTF. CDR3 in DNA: TGTGCCAGCAGTTCCGGGACAGGGGGGATCAATGGCTACACCTTC.

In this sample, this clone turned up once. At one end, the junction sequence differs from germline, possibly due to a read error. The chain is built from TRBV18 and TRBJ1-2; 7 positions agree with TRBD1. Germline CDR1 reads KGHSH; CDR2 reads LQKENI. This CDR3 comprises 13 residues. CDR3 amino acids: CAGSPDRAYGYTF. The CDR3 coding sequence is TGTGCCGGCTCTCCCGACAGGGCCTATGGCTACACCTTC.

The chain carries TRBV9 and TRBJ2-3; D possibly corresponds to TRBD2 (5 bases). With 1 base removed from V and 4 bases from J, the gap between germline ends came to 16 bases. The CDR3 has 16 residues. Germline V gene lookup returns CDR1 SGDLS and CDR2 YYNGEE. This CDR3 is CASSVYSGFRPDTQYF. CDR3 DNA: TGTGCCAGCAGCGTATATTCGGGGTTCCGGCCAGATACGCAGTATTTT.

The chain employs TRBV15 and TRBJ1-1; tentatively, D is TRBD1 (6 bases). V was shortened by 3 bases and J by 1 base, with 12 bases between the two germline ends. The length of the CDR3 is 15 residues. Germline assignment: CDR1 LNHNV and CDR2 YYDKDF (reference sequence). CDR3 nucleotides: TGTGCCACCAGCAGTAGGGGGAGGGGGAACACTGAAGCTTTCTTT. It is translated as CATSSRGRGNTEAFF.

The CDR3 nucleotides are TGTGCCAGCAGTCGCCGAGACTTAAATGAGCAGTTCTTC. This sequence encodes CASSRRDLNEQFF. V is TRBV6-6 and J is TRBJ2-1; D remains ambiguous. This CDR3 spans 13 amino acids. Germline V CDR1 and CDR2: MNHNY, SVGAGI (reference sequence). Trimming took 5 bases from V and 7 from J, leaving 12 bases between them.

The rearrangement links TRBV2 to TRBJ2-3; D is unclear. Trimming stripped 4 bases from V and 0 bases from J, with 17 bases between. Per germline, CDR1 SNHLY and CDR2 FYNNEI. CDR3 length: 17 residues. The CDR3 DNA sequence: TGTGCCAGCAGTGGCCCCTCCCGGTCCCATAGCACAGATACGCAGTATTTT. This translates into CASSGPSRSHSTDTQYF.

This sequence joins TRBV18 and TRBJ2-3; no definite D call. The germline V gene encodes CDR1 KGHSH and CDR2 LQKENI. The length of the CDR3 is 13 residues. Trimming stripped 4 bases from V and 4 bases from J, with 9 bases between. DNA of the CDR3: TGTGCCAGCTCACGCAGAGACTCAGATACGCAGTATTTT. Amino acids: CASSRRDSDTQYF.

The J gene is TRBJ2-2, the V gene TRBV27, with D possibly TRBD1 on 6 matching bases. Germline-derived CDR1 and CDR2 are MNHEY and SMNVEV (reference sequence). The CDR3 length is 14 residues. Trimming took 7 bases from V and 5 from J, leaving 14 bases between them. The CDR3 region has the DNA TGTGCCAGCAAGAGGACAGCCCCTACCGGGGAGCTGTTTTTT. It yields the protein CASKRTAPTGELFF.

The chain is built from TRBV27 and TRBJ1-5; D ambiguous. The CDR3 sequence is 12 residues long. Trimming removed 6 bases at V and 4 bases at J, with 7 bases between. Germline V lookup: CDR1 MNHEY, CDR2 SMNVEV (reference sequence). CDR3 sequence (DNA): TGTGCCAGCAGCGGGTATAATCAGCCCCAGCATTTT. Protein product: CASSGYNQPQHF.

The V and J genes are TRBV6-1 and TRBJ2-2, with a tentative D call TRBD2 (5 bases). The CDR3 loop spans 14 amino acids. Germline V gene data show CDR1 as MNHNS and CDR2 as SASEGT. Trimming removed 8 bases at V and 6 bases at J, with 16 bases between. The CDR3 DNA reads TGTGCCAGCGGGGTAGGGCTGAGGGCCGGGGAGCTGTTTTTT. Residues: CASGVGLRAGELFF.

The CDR3 here is CASSPDRAYEQYF. The CDR3 DNA is TGTGCCAGCAGCCCGGACAGAGCCTACGAGCAGTACTTC. V is TRBV7-9 and J is TRBJ2-7, with TRBD1 as a possible D gene (6 bases). The length of the CDR3 is 13 residues. V gave up 5 bases and J gave up 2 bases, with 10 bases separating them. The V gene's germline CDR1 is SEHNR and CDR2 FQNEAQ (reference sequence).

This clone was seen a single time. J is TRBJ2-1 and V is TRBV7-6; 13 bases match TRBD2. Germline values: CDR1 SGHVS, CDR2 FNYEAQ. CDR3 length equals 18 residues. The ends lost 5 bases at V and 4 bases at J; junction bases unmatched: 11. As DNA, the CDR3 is TGTGCCAGCAGCGGCAGACTAGCGGGAGGTCACGGGTACAATGAGCAGTTCTTC. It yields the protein CASSGRLAGGHGYNEQFF.